A selection of T cell receptor beta chains follows, all from one sample in a study of blood T cell repertoires in COVID-19. Assay: immunoSEQ multiplex PCR; the TCRdb copy retains only in-frame clones and omits some. This table holds over 90,000 clones, over 70% found once. Sequencing was performed on peripheral blood. The receptors were sampled from an elderly man with active or convalescent COVID-19. CDR3s include the opening cysteine and the closing phenylalanine or tryptophan. The D gene is left open where the match is weak. For some rows the clone size is stated as once, few or many, or as a class when expanded; others skip it.

>TRBD2|TRBJ2-3|TRBV20-1|-
CSASPGSGGDTQYF
TGCAGTGCTAGTCCGGGTAGCGGGGGGGATACGCAGTATTTT
>-|TRBJ1-3|TRBV19|-
CATQVVSGNTIYF
TGTGCCACCCAGGTCGTCTCTGGAAACACCATATATTTT
>TRBD2|TRBJ2-1|TRBV7-8|-
CASSFALAGGPRSWNEQFF
TGTGCCAGCAGCTTTGCACTAGCGGGGGGGCCTAGGAGCTGGAATGAGCAGTTCTTC
>-|TRBJ1-4|TRBV11-2|-
CASSLVGRNNEKLFF
TGTGCCAGCAGCTTAGTAGGCAGGAATAATGAAAAACTGTTTTTT
>TRBD1|TRBJ2-1|TRBV6-5|-
CASRTGYGNEQFF
TGTGCCTCCCGGACAGGTTATGGCAATGAGCAGTTCTTC
>TRBD2|TRBJ2-1|TRBV6-5|-
CASSYTGTKVEQFF
TGTGCCAGCAGTTATACCGGGACTAAGGTCGAGCAGTTCTTC
>-|TRBJ2-4|TRBV18|-
CASSPPWPPMAKNIQYF
TGTGCCAGCTCACCACCTTGGCCACCCATGGCCAAAAACATTCAGTACTTC
>TRBD1|TRBJ1-4|TRBV6-5|-
CASSFTGVGEKLFF
TGTGCCAGCAGTTTCACAGGGGTGGGAGAAAAACTGTTTTTT
>-|TRBJ2-7|TRBV18|once
CASSLASTYEQYF
TGTGCCAGCTCACTAGCATCTACCTACGAGCAGTACTTC
>TRBD1|TRBJ1-1|TRBV11-3|few
CASSLRGTGEAFF
TGTGCCAGCAGCTTAAGGGGGACAGGGGAAGCTTTCTTT
>TRBD1|TRBJ1-2|TRBV3-1/TRBV3-2|-
CASSQRDRGPRLLNYGYTF
TGTGCCAGCAGCCAACGTGACAGGGGGCCGAGACTTCTTAACTATGGCTACACCTTC
>TRBD2|TRBJ2-1|TRBV5-1|-
CASSSSRGVGNEQFF
TGCGCCAGCAGCTCCTCCCGGGGGGTCGGCAATGAGCAGTTCTTC
>TRBD1|TRBJ1-5|TRBV7-2|-
CASSFGQGDQPQHF
TGTGCCAGCAGCTTCGGACAGGGAGACCAGCCCCAGCATTTT
>TRBD1|TRBJ1-2|TRBV5-1|-
CASSQGTGDSYTF
TGCGCCAGCAGCCAAGGGACAGGGGATAGCTACACCTTC
>-|TRBJ1-2|TRBV19|-
CASRPGGSSNYGYTF
TGTGCCAGTAGACCCGGAGGGTCGTCTAACTATGGCTACACCTTC
>-|TRBJ1-5|TRBV12-3/TRBV12-4|-
CASTYGGNQPQHF
TGTGCCAGCACCTATGGCGGGAATCAGCCCCAGCATTTT
>TRBD1|TRBJ1-1|TRBV13|once
CASSILTGVNTEAFF
TGTGCCAGCAGCATTTTGACAGGGGTTAACACTGAAGCTTTCTTT
>-|TRBJ1-2|TRBV23-1|-
CASSSQPGETYGYTF
TGCGCCAGCAGTTCACAGCCCGGGGAGACCTATGGCTACACCTTC
>-|TRBJ1-1|TRBV5-1|-
CASSLVLGGNTEAFF
TGCGCCAGCAGCTTGGTCTTGGGGGGGAACACTGAAGCTTTCTTT
>TRBD1|TRBJ2-2|TRBV10-3|-
CAISDRDRGFTGELFF
TGTGCCATCAGTGACCGGGACAGGGGGTTCACCGGGGAGCTGTTTTTT
>-|TRBJ2-7|TRBV7-2|-
CASSLALRMGEQYF
TGTGCCAGCAGCTTAGCTTTGAGGATGGGCGAGCAGTACTTC
>-|TRBJ2-2|TRBV14|-
CASSLPRAGELFF
TGTGCCAGCAGCCTTCCGCGGGCCGGGGAGCTGTTTTTT
>-|TRBJ1-6|TRBV5-1|-
CASSLADRGLGSPLHF
TGCGCCAGCAGCTTGGCGGACCGAGGGCTTGGGTCACCCCTCCACTTT
>-|TRBJ1-3|TRBV9|-
CASSVEGVRRNTIYF
TGTGCCAGCAGCGTAGAAGGGGTTCGGAGAAACACCATATATTTT
>TRBD1|TRBJ1-2|TRBV4-2|-
CASSQDHPGGNYGYTF
TGTGCCAGCAGCCAAGATCACCCAGGGGGAAACTATGGCTACACCTTC
>-|TRBJ1-2|TRBV19|-
CASSFLGLEGGYTF
TGTGCCAGTAGTTTCCTCGGGCTAGAGGGAGGCTACACCTTC
>TRBD1|TRBJ1-5|TRBV7-9|-
CASSPWPGQGGPSNQPQHF
TGTGCCAGCAGCCCCTGGCCGGGACAGGGGGGACCTAGCAATCAGCCCCAGCATTTT
>TRBD1|TRBJ1-3|TRBV5-4|-
CASSPRDSPSGNTIYF
TGTGCCAGCAGCCCCCGGGACAGTCCCTCTGGAAACACCATATATTTT
>-|TRBJ2-7|TRBV4-1|-
CASSQEERRNSYEQYF
TGCGCCAGCAGCCAAGAGGAGCGCCGGAACTCCTACGAGCAGTACTTC
>TRBD1|TRBJ2-1|TRBV5-5|few
CASSLGTGGYNEQFF
TGTGCCAGCAGCTTGGGGACAGGGGGCTACAATGAGCAGTTCTTC
>-|TRBJ1-2|TRBV21-1|-
CASSTPRQGANYGYTF
TGTGCCAGCAGCACCCCCAGACAGGGGGCCAACTATGGCTACACCTTC
>TRBD1|TRBJ1-2|TRBV19|once
CASRTDRAGGYTF
TGTGCCAGTAGGACGGACAGGGCGGGTGGCTACACCTTC
>-|TRBJ2-7|TRBV5-6|-
CASSAEGEQYF
TGTGCCAGCAGCGCCGAGGGAGAGCAGTACTTC
>TRBD2|TRBJ2-3|TRBV14|-
CASSPTQRGYGTDTQYF
TGTGCCAGCAGCCCTACCCAGCGGGGGTACGGCACAGATACGCAGTATTTT
>TRBD2|TRBJ2-1|TRBV6-1|-
CASSESLAGTFF
TGTGCCAGCAGTGAGTCCCTAGCGGGGACTTTCTTC
>TRBD1|TRBJ1-2|TRBV19|-
CASTGQGARGYTF
TGTGCCAGTACCGGACAGGGGGCGAGAGGCTACACCTTC
>TRBD1|TRBJ1-1|TRBV7-9|-
CASSRGTGGTEAFF
TGTGCCAGCAGCAGAGGGACAGGGGGCACTGAAGCTTTCTTT
>TRBD1|TRBJ1-3|TRBV6-5|once
CASSYSGTGAGNTIYF
TGTGCCAGCAGTTACTCCGGGACAGGGGCTGGAAACACCATATATTTT
>TRBD1|TRBJ2-2|TRBV12-3/TRBV12-4|few
CASRDRGELFF
TGTGCCAGCAGGGACAGGGGTGAGCTGTTTTTT
>-|TRBJ2-3|TRBV5-1|-
CASSLAHTDTQYF
TGCGCCAGCAGCTTAGCCCACACAGATACGCAGTATTTT
>TRBD1|TRBJ1-5|TRBV9|-
CASSIGQGGNQPQHF
TGTGCCAGCAGCATCGGACAGGGGGGGAATCAGCCCCAGCATTTT
>-|TRBJ1-2|TRBV4-1|-
CASSHPVGEVGGYTF
TGCGCCAGCAGCCACCCCGTGGGGGAGGTGGGAGGCTACACCTTC
>-|TRBJ2-3|TRBV5-4|few
CASRKEQGTLSTDTQYF
TGTGCCAGCAGGAAAGAACAGGGGACTTTAAGCACAGATACGCAGTATTTT
>TRBD1|TRBJ1-3|TRBV5-1|-
CASSLADRGQGNTIYF
TGCGCCAGCAGCTTGGCTGACAGGGGGCAAGGAAACACCATATATTTT
>-|TRBJ1-6|TRBV5-6|few
CASSLGPGSSSPLHF
TGTGCCAGCAGCTTGGGGCCGGGATCTTCTTCACCCCTCCACTTT